The clone carrying this T cell receptor beta chain was recorded many times. V lost 5 bases to trimming and J lost 5 bases, with 12 bases between them. There are 12 residues in the CDR3. Germline V gene lookup returns CDR1 SQVTM and CDR2 ANQGSEA. These data originate in a study of T cells in Graves' hyperthyroidism and ophthalmopathy. On the study more broadly: Upon initial diagnosis and before any treatment, peripheral blood was collected.

Template material for amplifying TCR beta CDR3 regions consisted of RNA transcripts. First-round RT-PCR targeting the TCR CDR3 was performed with the HTBI primer set. Each CDR3 protein gets one entry after TCRdb re-called the multiplex PCR reads with MiXCR. The sample has 350,000 to 400,000 distinct CDR3 sequences; about 14% are singletons. J is TRBJ2-5 and V is TRBV29-1; no definite D call. Input material: blood. The receptor was isolated from a woman aged 55 to 70 with Graves' hyperthyroidism. This CDR3 reads CSVYGPLETQYF. The CDR3 DNA sequence: TGCAGCGTTTACGGACCTCTCGAGACCCAGTACTTC.